Following are 20 T cell receptor beta chains from one sample sequenced in a study of T-cell reconstitution after alpha-beta-depleted transplantation in children (TCRdb year 2016). Reading the label with the study, this specimen's treatment or condition is: allogeneic hematopoietic cell transplantation with graft depleted of TCRalphabeta T cells and CD19 B cells. Receptors were amplified or captured by PCR. Data came from an Illumina HiSeq 2500. To normalize quantification of the TCRbeta repertoire, the TCR libraries were built with molecular barcoding that relied on unique molecular identifiers. TCRdb reanalyzed the raw reads on its own, using fastp at Q25 for trimming and MiXCR for clone calling, and kept in-frame beta chains. Identical CDR3 proteins give one entry, which carries the most common genes and DNA. In this sample the table shows tens of thousands of distinct CDR3 sequences, approximately 4.4% of which occur a single time. The top ten clones comprise 18% of the sample.

Sequences were derived from PBMCs, mostly from graft donor cells, sampled 180 days after TCRalphabeta/CD19-depleted stem cell transplant. All receptors come from a boy less than two years old who had a stem cell transplant for acute myeloid leukemia, so the T cells may come from the graft donor.

This clonotype was counted at least ten times. The rearrangement uses TRBV20-1 and TRBJ2-1, with D maybe TRBD2 (5 bases). The V and J ends lost 6 bases and 11 bases respectively, with 29 bases between them. The CDR3 contains 16 residues. Germline V lookup: CDR1 DFQATT, CDR2 SNEGSKA (reference sequence). The CDR3 nucleotides read TGCAGTGCAGAGATCCTATTATCGCGACCGACTACCAAGCAGTTCTTC. It translates to CSAEILLSRPTTKQFF.

CDR3 DNA sequence: TGTGCCAGCAGTTCGGGGGCAACCAAAAACATTCAGTACTTC. This translates into CASSSGATKNIQYF. The chain carries TRBV27 and TRBJ2-4; D may correspond to TRBD1 or TRBD2 (6 bases each). CDR3 length equals 14 residues. Trimming cost V 4 bases and J 2 bases, with 9 bases left between them. Germline CDR1 MNHEY, CDR2 SMNVEV (reference sequence).

This clonotype was recorded at least ten times. The chain joins TRBV12-3 or TRBV12-4 to TRBJ1-2; D is undetermined. The CDR3 has 13 amino acids. Trimming pared 10 bases from V and 4 bases from J, leaving 16 bases between. This chain's CDR3 is CAKTMDLLYGYTF. CDR3 nucleotide sequence: TGTGCCAAAACCATGGACCTTCTCTATGGCTACACCTTC.

In this sample, this clonotype turned up many times. V is TRBV7-2 and J is TRBJ2-2; TRBD2 agrees at 7 bases. The CDR3 runs to 15 residues. V shed 7 bases and J 2 bases; nucleotides not matched to a gene: 7. The germline V gene encodes CDR1 SGHTA and CDR2 FQGNSA. The CDR3 loop reads CASTPGGLNTGELFF. As DNA, the CDR3 is TGTGCCAGCACCCCGGGGGGTTTAAACACCGGGGAGCTGTTTTTT. Filled out from reference TRBV7-2 and TRBJ2-2, the complete variable domain reads GAGVSQSPSNKVTEKGKDVELRCDPISGHTALYWYRQSLGQGLEFLIYFQGNSAPDKSGLPSDRFSAERTGGSVSTLTIQRTQQEDSAVYLCASTPGGLNTGELFFGEGSRLTVL.

Many counts were recorded for this clonotype. The chain uses TRBV4-3 and TRBJ2-1, with 12 bases lining up with TRBD1. Looked up from germline, CDR1 is LGHNA and CDR2 is YSLEER. The CDR3 loop spans 16 amino acids. The junction had 3 bases not matched to a gene; V was cut back by 0 bases and J by 6 bases. CDR3 in amino acids: CASSQDQGQGANEQFF. CDR3 nucleotide sequence: TGCGCCAGCAGCCAAGATCAGGGACAGGGGGCCAATGAGCAGTTCTTC.

In its sample, this clonotype was seen many times. The chain carries TRBV20-1 and TRBJ2-5; 14 bases are shared with TRBD2. In germline, CDR1 is DFQATT, CDR2 SNEGSKA (reference sequence). After removal of 8 bases from V and 4 bases from J, the junction contained 18 bases not matched to a gene. The CDR3 spans 18 residues. This CDR3 is CSSARLRLAGGRGETQYF. DNA for the CDR3: TGCAGTTCCGCCCGGCTAAGACTAGCGGGGGGGAGGGGAGAGACCCAGTACTTC.

This clonotype came up many times. The J gene is TRBJ1-5, the V gene TRBV19, with 12 nucleotides matching TRBD1. Germline CDR1 LNHDA, CDR2 SQIVND (reference sequence). With 4 bases clipped from V and 11 bases from J, the junction kept 9 bases outside the gene matches. The CDR3 length is 15 residues. The CDR3 DNA follows: TGTGCCAGTAGTACCTCCGGGACAGGGGGCCAGTCCCAGCATTTT. Residues: CASSTSGTGGQSQHF.

The sample holds many counts of this clonotype. The CDR3 nucleotides are TGCGCCAGCAGCCCCCCACAAAGCTCCTACAATGAGCAGTTCTTC. Protein product: CASSPPQSSYNEQFF. V and J are TRBV4-1 and TRBJ2-1; D is uncertain. V lost 4 bases and J lost 0, with 10 bases in between. Germline V CDR1 and CDR2: MGHRA, YSYEKL. The CDR3 is 15 amino acids.

This clonotype was picked up many times. V is TRBV3-1 and J is TRBJ2-4; D unresolved. Trimming shortened V by 4 bases and J by 0 bases, and 7 bases separated the two germline ends. The CDR3 sequence is 14 residues long. The germline gives CDR1 LGHDT, CDR2 YNNKEL (reference sequence). In nucleotides, the CDR3 is TGTGCCAGCAGCCGTAACCTAGCCAAAAACATTCAGTACTTC. Its translation is CASSRNLAKNIQYF.

This clonotype was recorded many times. The chain has TRBV29-1 and TRBJ2-1; perhaps TRBD1 as D (6 bases). The CDR3 spans 13 residues. The V end was cut by 0 bases, the J end by 6 bases, with 9 bases between. The germline CDR1 and CDR2 sequences are SQVTM and ANQGSEA. The CDR3 loop reads CSVEERGGNEQFF. The CDR3 coding sequence is TGCAGCGTTGAAGAAAGAGGGGGCAATGAGCAGTTCTTC.

This clonotype was found many times. The chain recombines TRBV20-1 with TRBJ2-2, with 8 bases identical to TRBD1. This CDR3 comprises 15 residues. V gave up 6 bases and J gave up 6 bases; unmatched junction bases: 12. In germline, CDR1 is DFQATT, CDR2 SNEGSKA (reference sequence). The CDR3 DNA is TGCAGTGCCCCCGTCGTGACAGGGGTAGCCGGGGAGCTGTTTTTT. This translates into CSAPVVTGVAGELFF.

At least ten counts were recorded for this clonotype. The chain uses TRBV6-4 and TRBJ2-1; 8 positions agree with TRBD1. The CDR3 runs to 14 residues. Germline CDR1 is MRHNA and CDR2 is SNTAGT. The trim removed 3 bases at V and 7 bases at J, leaving 5 bases unmatched. The CDR3: CASSDQGQGNEQFF. The CDR3 DNA follows: TGTGCCAGCAGTGATCAAGGACAGGGTAATGAGCAGTTCTTC.

The sample holds many counts of this clonotype. The J gene is TRBJ2-1, the V gene TRBV5-1; D is undetermined. With 0 bases removed from V and 1 base from J, the gap between germline ends came to 8 bases. In germline, CDR1 is SGHRS, CDR2 YFSETQ. The CDR3 spans 15 residues. CDR3 nucleotide sequence: TGCGCCAGCAGCTTGGGGGCAGCGTCCTACAATGAGCAGTTCTTC. Amino acid sequence: CASSLGAASYNEQFF. Combining the CDR3 with reference TRBV5-1 and TRBJ2-1 gives the whole variable domain KAGVTQTPRYLIKTRGQQVTLSCSPISGHRSVSWYQQTPGQGLQFLFEYFSETQRNKGNFPGRFSGRQFSNSRSEMNVSTLELGDSALYLCASSLGAASYNEQFFGPGTRLTVL.

This clonotype was detected many times. The rearrangement joins TRBV7-6 to TRBJ2-7, with D tentatively TRBD1 or TRBD2 (5 bases each). Germline CDR1 and CDR2: SGHVS and FNYEAQ. This CDR3 contains 13 residues. Trimming took off 5 bases at V and 7 bases at J, with 15 bases between the two ends. The CDR3 region is CASSPPGAGEQYF. The CDR3 DNA sequence: TGTGCCAGCAGCCCCCCCGGGGCAGGAGAGCAGTACTTC.

At least ten counts were recorded for this clonotype. J is TRBJ2-5 and V is TRBV12-3 or TRBV12-4, with D unresolved. Trimming cost V 1 base and J 5 bases, with 11 bases left between them. The CDR3 totals 14 residues. The DNA of the CDR3 is TGTGCCAGCAGTTTAGGGCGACCCAGGGAGACCCAGTACTTC. This encodes CASSLGRPRETQYF.

Ten or more counts support this clonotype. The chain combines TRBV12-3 or TRBV12-4 with TRBJ2-7; either TRBD1 or TRBD2 may supply D (5 bases each). The CDR3 sequence is 18 residues long. V was shortened by 2 bases and J by 2 bases, with 22 bases between the two germline ends. The CDR3 protein is CASSLLGMGERGPYEQYF. The DNA of the CDR3 is TGTGCCAGCAGTTTACTGGGGATGGGGGAGAGAGGACCCTACGAGCAGTACTTC.

This clonotype was seen ten or more times. The chain recombines TRBV11-3 with TRBJ1-2; possible D gene TRBD1, 6 bases. This CDR3 has 12 amino acids. The ends were cut back, 3 bases at V and 7 bases at J, with 9 bases in the middle. The V gene's germline CDR1 is SGHNT and CDR2 YENEEA. The DNA for the CDR3 is TGTGCCAGCAGCTTTACAGGGACTGGCTACACCTTC. This sequence encodes CASSFTGTGYTF.

The table lists this clonotype with many counts. The gene calls are TRBV7-6 and TRBJ2-7; D assignment may be TRBD1 or TRBD2 (5 bases each). Germline loops: CDR1 SGHVS, CDR2 FNYEAQ. The CDR3 is 15 residues long. The V and J ends lost 5 bases and 3 bases respectively, with 17 bases between them. The CDR3 loop is CASSPGNGGFYEQYV. Here the CDR3 DNA reads TGTGCCAGCAGCCCTGGCAATGGGGGATTCTACGAGCAGTACGTC.

This clonotype was detected many times. The genes are TRBV15 and TRBJ2-2, with TRBD1 as a possible D gene (7 bases). V lost 6 bases and J lost 5, with 19 bases in between. Germline CDR1 LNHNV, CDR2 YYDKDF (reference sequence). The CDR3 runs to 16 residues. CDR3 protein: CATSGRGALRTGELFF. In nucleotides, the CDR3 is TGTGCCACCAGTGGCAGGGGGGCCCTAAGGACCGGGGAGCTGTTTTTT.

At least ten counts were recorded for this clonotype. The chain couples TRBV11-2 to TRBJ2-1; a weak D match, TRBD2 (6 bases). Germline V gene sequence: CDR1 SGHAT, CDR2 FQNNGV. This CDR3 has 17 residues. V dropped 0 bases and J dropped 6 bases, with 18 bases sitting between them. The CDR3 DNA is TGTGCCAGCAGCTTAGATAGATCCTTACTAGCCCTCAATGAGCAGTTCTTC. Translating gives CASSLDRSLLALNEQFF. Combining the CDR3 with reference TRBV11-2 and TRBJ2-1 gives the whole variable domain EAGVAQSPRYKIIEKRQSVAFWCNPISGHATLYWYQQILGQGPKLLIQFQNNGVVDDSQLPKDRFSAERLKGVDSTLKIQPAKLEDSAVYLCASSLDRSLLALNEQFFGPGTRLTVL.